The 28 T cell receptor beta chains reported below all come from one sample, sequenced in a study of spatial heterogeneity in lung cancer. Via MiXCR, TCRdb re-called the 5' RACE reads, giving one row per CDR3 protein. The table shows over 14,000 distinct CDR3 sequences, with 10% to 13% occurring only once. Sample time point: sample taken at primary tumor resection. Whole RNA obtained from tumor, nontumor lung or frozen PBMC underwent sequencing without sorting. The sequencing here drew on PBMCs, taken at surgery. The receptors stem from a female donor with early-stage non-small cell lung cancer.

This clonotype was recorded at least ten times. The gene calls are TRBV6-5 and TRBJ1-1; 10 nucleotides match TRBD1. CDR1 is MNHEY, CDR2 SVGAGI, per germline. This CDR3 is built from 16 residues. The J segment lost 5 bases and the V segment lost 6 bases, leaving 12 bases of the junction unmatched. Written as DNA, the CDR3 is TGTGCCAGCAGCCCGAGGACAGGGGGTAGGAGGACTGAAGCTTTCTTT. As protein: CASSPRTGGRRTEAFF.

In this sample, this clonotype turned up many times. The chain links TRBV6-1 to TRBJ1-4; TRBD1 is a possible D gene (6 bases). The V gene's germline CDR1 is MNHNS and CDR2 SASEGT. Trimming shortened V by 4 bases and J by 9 bases, and 18 bases separated the two germline ends. This CDR3 spans 15 amino acids. CDR3 sequence (DNA): TGTGCCAGCAGTGGGTGGGGGGGCAGTCAGAAAAAACTGTTTTTT. This gives the protein CASSGWGGSQKKLFF.

For this clonotype: A much larger clonotype is one base distant, so this may be a read error. The chain has TRBV30 and TRBJ1-5; D perhaps matches TRBD1 (6 bases). Germline-derived CDR1 and CDR2 are GTSNPN and SVGIG (reference sequence). The CDR3 is 13 residues long. This CDR3 is CAWNRGSIQPQHF. The DNA of the CDR3 is TGTGCCTGGAATAGGGGGAGCATTCAGCCCCAGCATTTT.

This clonotype has ten or more counts. V gene TRBV4-1 combines with J gene TRBJ1-2, with unresolved D. Germline-derived CDR1 and CDR2 are MGHRA and YSYEKL. The CDR3 sequence is 14 residues long. Trimming stripped 0 bases from V and 7 bases from J, with 12 bases between. CDR3: CASSQDVTVGGYTF. CDR3 sequence (DNA): TGCGCCAGCAGCCAAGACGTGACGGTTGGTGGCTACACCTTC.

In its sample, this clonotype was seen a few times. The chain uses TRBV7-8 and TRBJ2-7, with D perhaps matching TRBD1 (6 bases). V lost 3 bases and J 7 bases, leaving 13 bases between the germline ends. CDR3 length equals 13 residues. Germline V gives CDR1 SGHVS, CDR2 FQNEAQ. CDR3 protein: CASSFRDNGEQYF. CDR3 nucleotides: TGTGCCAGCAGCTTCCGGGACAACGGGGAGCAGTACTTC.

The table lists this clonotype with many counts. The chain is built from TRBV7-8 and TRBJ2-3; D may correspond to TRBD1 or TRBD2 (5 bases each). Germline-derived CDR1 and CDR2 are SGHVS and FQNEAQ. V was cut by 5 bases and J by 0 bases, with 15 bases left in between. The CDR3 totals 16 residues. The chain's CDR3 is CASSSRDGDSTDTQYF. The CDR3 DNA reads as TGTGCCAGCAGCAGCCGGGACGGCGATAGCACAGATACGCAGTATTTT.

This clonotype was observed a few times. The chain couples TRBV6-1 to TRBJ2-5, with D possibly matching TRBD2 (5 bases). CDR1 and CDR2 from the germline V gene are MNHNS and SASEGT. V was pared by 0 bases and J by 1 base, with 18 bases between. The CDR3 runs 18 residues. The CDR3 sequence is CASSEAVISRRPQETQYF. The CDR3 DNA is TGTGCCAGCAGTGAAGCGGTGATCTCGAGGAGGCCCCAAGAGACCCAGTACTTC.

Ten or more counts support this clonotype. The rearrangement joins TRBV6-1 to TRBJ1-4; D is unclear. The length of the CDR3 is 16 residues. Germline CDR1 reads MNHNS; CDR2 reads SASEGT. Trimming stripped 2 bases from V and 6 bases from J, with 16 bases between. This CDR3 is CASSEPRGSVDEKLFF. The CDR3 region has the DNA TGTGCCAGCAGTGAACCCCGAGGCTCAGTAGATGAAAAACTGTTTTTT.

Written as DNA, the CDR3 is TGTGCCACCAGTGATTTGCAGAAGGACAGGCGGTATTCTGGAAACACCATATATTTT. Translating it yields CATSDLQKDRRYSGNTIYF. The chain couples TRBV24-1 to TRBJ1-3, with 7 bases identical to TRBD1. The CDR3 runs to 19 residues. Germline CDR1 KGHDR, CDR2 SFDVKD. V lost 0 bases, J lost 1 base, and 11 bases stayed unmatched.

This clonotype came up many times. This chain links TRBV20-1 with TRBJ1-2; maybe TRBD1 (6 bases). The CDR3 totals 14 residues. Germline V gene lookup returns CDR1 DFQATT and CDR2 SNEGSKA (reference sequence). V was trimmed by 1 base and J by 8 bases, leaving 17 bases between them. The CDR3 here is CSARVRGVGAGYTF. The DNA for the CDR3 is TGCAGTGCTAGAGTTCGGGGAGTGGGGGCCGGCTACACCTTC.

This clonotype was recorded at least ten times. The chain carries TRBV2 and TRBJ2-4, with 9 positions matching TRBD2. Germline values: CDR1 SNHLY, CDR2 FYNNEI. The CDR3 covers 14 residues. J gave up 10 bases and V 4 bases, and 8 bases lay outside the gene matches. This CDR3 reads CASSALAGAQIQYF. The CDR3 DNA follows: TGTGCCAGCAGTGCCTTAGCGGGGGCTCAGATTCAGTACTTC.

The table lists this clonotype with many counts. The chain links TRBV7-9 to TRBJ2-2; perhaps TRBD1 as D (5 bases). Germline CDR1 and CDR2: SEHNR and FQNEAQ (reference sequence). The CDR3 runs to 15 residues. Trimming shortened V by 2 bases and J by 4 bases, and 11 bases separated the two germline ends. The CDR3 DNA follows: TGTGCCAGCAGCTTATATCAGGGCGGCACCGGGGAGCTGTTTTTT. It specifies CASSLYQGGTGELFF.

By frequency in the sample, this clonotype is medium-sized (0.01 to 0.1%). This rearrangement joins TRBV14 to TRBJ2-5; D remains unclear. Trimming removed 0 bases from V and 4 bases from J, with 15 bases in between. In germline, CDR1 is SGHDN, CDR2 FVKESK. The CDR3 runs 16 residues. CDR3 DNA sequence: TGTGCCAGCAGCCAAGATAGAGGCCTGGTTGGAGAGACCCAGTACTTC. Translated: CASSQDRGLVGETQYF.

By share of the sample, this clonotype is medium-sized. The DNA of the CDR3 is TGCGCCAGCAGCGCGACAGGGACAGGGATGAACACTGAAGCTTTCTTT. This codes for CASSATGTGMNTEAFF. The V gene is TRBV5-1, the J gene TRBJ1-1; 9 bases are a match to TRBD1. CDR3 length: 16 amino acids. The germline V gene encodes CDR1 SGHRS and CDR2 YFSETQ. V was clipped by 4 bases and J by 0 bases; unmatched bases: 7.

Judged by abundance, this clonotype is medium-sized. The chain uses TRBV12-3 or TRBV12-4 and TRBJ2-3; TRBD2 matches at 12 bases. J was trimmed by 5 bases and V by 6 bases; bases with no gene match: 0. The length of the CDR3 is 13 residues. The CDR3 nucleotides read TGTGCCAGCAGACTAGCGGGGGGAGATACGCAGTATTTT. Amino acids: CASRLAGGDTQYF.

This clonotype has at least ten counts. The chain is built from TRBV7-8 and TRBJ2-1; the match to TRBD2 covers 14 bases. V was clipped by 1 base and J by 6 bases; unmatched bases: 2. The CDR3 length is 16 residues. Germline CDR1 reads SGHVS; CDR2 reads FQNEAQ. CDR3 nucleotide sequence: TGTGCCAGCAGCTTAGTGACTAGCGGGGGGGTCAATGAGCAGTTCTTC. The encoded protein is CASSLVTSGGVNEQFF.

This clonotype was detected ten times or more. This chain connects TRBV10-1 to TRBJ1-1; D is perhaps TRBD1 (5 bases). The CDR3 sequence is 13 residues long. V was clipped by 8 bases and J by 2 bases, with 12 bases between them. The germline V gene has CDR1 WNHNN and CDR2 SYGVQD (reference sequence). The CDR3 reads CASRGTLNTEAFF. The CDR3 nucleotides are TGCGCCAGCCGAGGGACCTTAAACACTGAAGCTTTCTTT.

This clonotype was found many times. The rearrangement links TRBV10-3 to TRBJ2-7; a possible D gene is TRBD2 (6 bases). The V and J ends lost 8 bases and 0 bases respectively, with 17 bases between them. Germline V lookup: CDR1 ENHRY, CDR2 SYGVKD. This CDR3 has 15 residues. Here the CDR3 DNA reads TGTGCCATCGGCCCTTCGGGACTTAGCTCCTACGAGCAGTACTTC. Its protein is CAIGPSGLSSYEQYF.

This clonotype has just a few counts. The chain combines TRBV7-4 with TRBJ2-2; 8 bases match TRBD1. The CDR3 spans 17 residues. Per germline, CDR1 SGHVT and CDR2 SQSDAQ. V shed 3 bases and J 1 base; nucleotides not matched to a gene: 7. CDR3 sequence: CASSFRAGTGNTGELFF. DNA for the CDR3: TGTGCCAGCAGCTTCCGCGCCGGGACAGGGAACACCGGGGAGCTGTTTTTT.

V and J are TRBV4-1 and TRBJ1-4; D is possibly TRBD1 (6 bases). V lost 3 bases and J lost 5, with 28 bases in between. Germline V gene sequence: CDR1 MGHRA, CDR2 YSYEKL. This CDR3 spans 20 amino acids. CDR3 region: CASSQDSAVIGQGLNEKLFF. The DNA for the CDR3 is TGCGCCAGCAGCCAGGACAGTGCGGTCATTGGGCAGGGGTTGAATGAAAAACTGTTTTTT.

V gene TRBV24-1 combines with J gene TRBJ2-3; D call uncertain. Between the trimmed V and J ends, which lost 3 bases and 5 bases, there was a span of 17 bases. The CDR3 is 16 amino acids. CDR1 KGHDR and CDR2 SFDVKD come from the germline V gene. CDR3 residues: CATSDMKASLGDTQYF. The CDR3 DNA reads TGTGCCACCAGTGATATGAAGGCTTCCCTTGGAGATACGCAGTATTTT.

The J gene is TRBJ2-3, the V gene TRBV20-1; 8 nucleotides agree with TRBD1. V shed 3 bases and J 8 bases; nucleotides not matched to a gene: 13. Germline V CDR1 and CDR2: DFQATT, SNEGSKA (reference sequence). This CDR3 is 15 amino acids long. The DNA for the CDR3 is TGCAGTGCTAGGCCAGGACAGGGTCGAGCAGGTACGCAGTATTTT. It codes for CSARPGQGRAGTQYF.

At least ten counts were recorded for this clonotype. The rearrangement uses TRBV29-1 and TRBJ2-1, with 7 nucleotides matching TRBD2. The CDR3 is 15 amino acids. V dropped 3 bases and J dropped 4; count of bases not matched to a gene: 9. In germline, CDR1 is SQVTM, CDR2 ANQGSEA. The CDR3 loop reads CSVDHPGGGYNEQFF. Written as DNA, the CDR3 is TGCAGCGTTGACCATCCCGGCGGGGGTTACAATGAGCAGTTCTTC.

This clonotype showed up just a few times. This chain joins TRBV29-1 and TRBJ2-7, with D possibly being TRBD1 (5 bases). The germline V gene encodes CDR1 SQVTM and CDR2 ANQGSEA. V was pared by 4 bases and J by 1 base, with 11 bases between. CDR3 length: 13 residues. The CDR3, as DNA: TGCAGCGTTGGAAGGCAGGGATCCTACGAGCAGTACTTC. Amino acids: CSVGRQGSYEQYF.

This clonotype was counted many times. This rearrangement joins TRBV20-1 to TRBJ2-5; D is uncertain. The germline V gene encodes CDR1 DFQATT and CDR2 SNEGSKA (reference sequence). There are 12 residues in the CDR3. Trimming removed 6 bases from V and 0 bases from J, with 8 bases in between. For the CDR3, the DNA is TGCAGTGCCTCGATTGACCAAGAGACCCAGTACTTC. Translation: CSASIDQETQYF.

This chain uses TRBV2 with TRBJ2-3, with 9 bases aligning to TRBD2. The CDR3 is 15 amino acids. Germline V lookup: CDR1 SNHLY, CDR2 FYNNEI. V lost 4 bases, J lost 0 bases, and 2 bases stayed unmatched. The CDR3 region is CASSGGTSSTDTQYF. The CDR3 DNA is TGTGCCAGCAGTGGCGGGACTAGCAGCACAGATACGCAGTATTTT.

This clonotype was seen repeatedly, ten times or more. The genes are TRBV7-9 and TRBJ2-2; D is undetermined. The germline CDR1 and CDR2 sequences are SEHNR and FQNEAQ (reference sequence). The CDR3 runs to 15 residues. V gave up 5 bases and J gave up 2 bases, with 12 bases separating them. The CDR3 loop reads CASSSRNPNTGELFF. CDR3 bases: TGTGCCAGCAGCAGTCGGAACCCTAACACCGGGGAGCTGTTTTTT.

A note on this clonotype: One end of the junction fails to match germline, which may point to a read error. The V and J genes are TRBV5-4 and TRBJ2-2; 9 nucleotides line up with TRBD2. Per the germline V gene, CDR1 is SGHNT and CDR2 is YYREEE (reference sequence). The CDR3 length is 16 residues. Written as DNA, the CDR3 is TGTGCCAGCAGCACTGTAGCGGGGGCAGTCACCGAGGAGCTGTTTTTT. It encodes CASSTVAGAVTEELFF.